This record looks at one T cell receptor beta chain sequence and its context. Antigen unknown. The sample comes from a study of T cell repertoires in cytomegalovirus infection. Overall study context: Public signatures in TCR beta pointed to CMV infection and matching HLA type.

The J segment lost 8 bases and the V segment lost 6 bases, leaving 7 bases of the junction unmatched. The CDR3 runs 13 residues. The germline gives CDR1 MNHEY, CDR2 SVGEGT. Study conclusions and caveats: Dominating the ex vivo response were TCR beta clonotypes that were CMV-specific and HLA-C-restricted.

TCRdb reanalysed the reads using MiXCR and keeps one entry per CDR3 protein. The sample shows 200,000 or so distinct CDR3 sequences, about 38% of them seen only once. Here the sequenced sample was CD8+ T cells from cultured PBMCs, taken from culture after CMV antigen stimulation. This TCR came from a human donor in good health (CMV status not recorded). Some clones in this sample may be carry-over from other donors' samples. The chain has TRBV6-2 or TRBV6-3 and TRBJ2-1; TRBD1 matches 7 bases. The CDR3 sequence is CASSQQGWDEQFF. DNA of the CDR3: TGTGCCAGCAGCCAACAGGGGTGGGATGAGCAGTTCTTC.